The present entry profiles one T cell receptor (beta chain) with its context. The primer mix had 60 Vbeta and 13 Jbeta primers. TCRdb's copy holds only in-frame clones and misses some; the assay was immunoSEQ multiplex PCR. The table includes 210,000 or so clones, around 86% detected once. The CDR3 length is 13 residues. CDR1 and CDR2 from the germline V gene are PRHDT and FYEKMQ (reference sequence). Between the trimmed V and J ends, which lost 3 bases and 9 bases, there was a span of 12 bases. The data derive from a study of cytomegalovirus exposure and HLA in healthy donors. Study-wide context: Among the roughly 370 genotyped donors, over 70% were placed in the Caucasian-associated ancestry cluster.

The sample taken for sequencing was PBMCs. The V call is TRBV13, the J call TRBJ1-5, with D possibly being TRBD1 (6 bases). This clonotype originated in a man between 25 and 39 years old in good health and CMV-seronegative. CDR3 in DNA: TGTGCCAGCAGCTTTACCCTAGGGGGGCCCCAGCATTTT. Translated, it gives CASSFTLGGPQHF.